The 28 T cell receptor beta chains below were found in one sample sequenced in a study of memory CD4+ T cells and cytomegalovirus serostatus. Produced via immunoSEQ multiplex PCR; TCRdb's table is partial and in-frame only. The sample has approximately 60,000 clones, 70% to 85% seen once. Single viable CD3+CD4+CD8-CD45RO+ cells were sorted as the memory CD4+ T cells. Sequencing input: memory CD4+ T cells from blood. The receptors come from an adult in good health and CMV-seropositive.

The V and J genes are TRBV6-5 and TRBJ2-1; TRBD2 might be the D (7 bases). This CDR3 is built from 14 residues. Germline lookup yields CDR1 MNHEY and CDR2 SVGAGI. Trimming pared 5 bases from V and 9 bases from J, leaving 17 bases between. As DNA, the CDR3 is TGTGCCAGCAGTCAAGCGGGACGAGGGGGTGAGCAGTTCTTC. Translating it yields CASSQAGRGGEQFF.

The rearrangement uses TRBV27 and TRBJ2-7; TRBD1 matches at 7 bases. Germline V gene sequence: CDR1 MNHEY, CDR2 SMNVEV (reference sequence). This CDR3 has 14 residues. With 6 bases clipped from V and 6 bases from J, the junction kept 11 bases outside the gene matches. This CDR3 reads CASRLTGTIGEQYF. The DNA of the CDR3 is TGTGCCAGCAGACTGACAGGGACGATCGGCGAGCAGTACTTC.

In its sample, this clone was seen a few times. The V call is TRBV30, the J call TRBJ2-2; 8 bases line up with TRBD1. This CDR3 spans 15 amino acids. Germline V gene sequence: CDR1 GTSNPN, CDR2 SVGIG (reference sequence). The junction had 9 bases not matched to a gene; V was cut back by 5 bases and J by 4 bases. DNA for the CDR3: TGTGCCTGGGGACAGGGCCGAAGTCTCACCGGGGAGCTGTTTTTT. It yields the protein CAWGQGRSLTGELFF.

The CDR3 nucleotides read TGTGCCTGGAGTGCGGGACTCAATGAGCAGTTCTTC. Its translation is CAWSAGLNEQFF. This chain uses TRBV30 with TRBJ2-1, with D perhaps matching TRBD2 (6 bases). V was cut by 1 base and J by 6 bases, with 7 bases left in between. CDR1 and CDR2 (germline): GTSNPN, SVGIG (reference sequence). There are 12 residues in the CDR3.

This clone appeared a single time. V usage is TRBV7-2 and J usage is TRBJ1-3; maybe TRBD1 (6 bases). This CDR3 is built from 15 residues. Trimming took 5 bases from V and 10 from J, leaving 21 bases between them. Germline V lookup: CDR1 SGHTA, CDR2 FQGNSA. The CDR3 DNA reads TGTGCCAGCAGCCAAAGGGGGGTGGGAGCTCAAACCATATATTTT. It encodes CASSQRGVGAQTIYF. Full variable domain (rest looked up from reference TRBV7-2 and TRBJ1-3): GAGVSQSPSNKVTEKGKDVELRCDPISGHTALYWYRQSLGQGLEFLIYFQGNSAPDKSGLPSDRFSAERTGGSVSTLTIQRTQQEDSAVYLCASSQRGVGAQTIYFGEGSWLTVV.

This clone was detected only once. The chain joins TRBV7-9 to TRBJ2-1; maybe TRBD2 (7 bases). The CDR3 covers 14 residues. Trimming cost V 5 bases and J 12 bases, with 20 bases left between them. Germline lookup yields CDR1 SEHNR and CDR2 FQNEAQ (reference sequence). This CDR3 is CASSPEGGAQGQFF. In nucleotides, the CDR3 is TGTGCCAGCAGCCCCGAAGGGGGGGCGCAAGGGCAGTTCTTC.

This chain joins TRBV6-5 and TRBJ1-2, with D possibly being TRBD1 (6 bases). CDR3 length: 14 residues. The germline V gene encodes CDR1 MNHEY and CDR2 SVGAGI. Between the trimmed V and J ends, which lost 4 bases and 5 bases, there was a span of 14 bases. CDR3 protein: CASSLVRGTYGYTF. DNA of the CDR3: TGTGCCAGCAGTTTGGTTAGGGGGACTTATGGCTACACCTTC.

The chain uses TRBV19 and TRBJ1-2; 7 bases map to TRBD1. This CDR3 is 14 amino acids long. CDR1 is LNHDA and CDR2 is SQIVND in the germline V gene (reference sequence). With 3 bases clipped from V and 7 bases from J, the junction kept 8 bases outside the gene matches. CDR3 loop: CASSITTGAGGYTF. The CDR3 DNA follows: TGTGCCAGTAGTATCACCACAGGGGCTGGTGGCTACACCTTC.

This clone was detected a few times. V is TRBV4-3 and J is TRBJ1-1; unclear D gene. Trimming left V 1 base short and J 5 bases short, with 11 bases between. Germline V gene sequence: CDR1 LGHNA, CDR2 YSLEER. The CDR3 is made up of 14 amino acids. The CDR3 DNA reads TGCGCCAGCAGCCAAGCTGGCAGAAGTACTGAAGCTTTCTTT. Translated: CASSQAGRSTEAFF.

This rearrangement joins TRBV5-4 to TRBJ1-2; D is unclear. The CDR3 contains 14 residues. V lost 4 bases to trimming and J lost 7 bases, with 17 bases between them. Germline lookup yields CDR1 SGHNT and CDR2 YYREEE (reference sequence). CDR3: CASSPWGRVSGYTF. The CDR3 nucleotides are TGTGCCAGCAGCCCGTGGGGAAGGGTTTCTGGCTACACCTTC.

The rearrangement uses TRBV2 and TRBJ2-3, with 7 nucleotides matching TRBD1. Losses at the gene ends were 4 bases for V and 2 bases for J; bases not matched to a gene: 6. Germline V gene data show CDR1 as SNHLY and CDR2 as FYNNEI. The CDR3 is 15 amino acids. DNA of the CDR3: TGTGCCAGCAGTGCCACAGGGGTCGCCACAGATACGCAGTATTTT. This encodes CASSATGVATDTQYF.

This sequence joins TRBV10-1 and TRBJ2-4; TRBD1 matches at 12 bases. The CDR3 sequence is 18 residues long. The germline V gene has CDR1 WNHNN and CDR2 SYGVQD (reference sequence). Trimming took 6 bases from V and 6 from J; bases not matched to a gene: 15. CDR3 region: CASSVFLWDRGRLNIQYF. DNA for the CDR3: TGCGCCAGCAGCGTCTTCCTCTGGGACAGGGGGCGTTTAAACATTCAGTACTTC.

This sequence joins TRBV5-1 and TRBJ2-2, with D unresolved. Trimming removed 5 bases from V and 0 bases from J, with 11 bases in between. Germline lookup yields CDR1 SGHRS and CDR2 YFSETQ. The CDR3 has 15 amino acids. CDR3 sequence: CASSGTVTNTGELFF. CDR3 coding DNA: TGCGCCAGCAGTGGCACCGTTACGAACACCGGGGAGCTGTTTTTT.

This clone is labeled medium-sized. J is TRBJ2-3 and V is TRBV5-1, with 11 bases aligning to TRBD2. Germline V gene data show CDR1 as SGHRS and CDR2 as YFSETQ. The trim removed 6 bases at V and 4 bases at J, leaving 7 bases unmatched. The CDR3 sequence is 15 residues long. CDR3 nucleotide sequence: TGCGCCAGCAAGATTAGCGGGAGGGTTTCAGATACGCAGTATTTT. This translates into CASKISGRVSDTQYF.

The chain recombines TRBV9 with TRBJ1-1; 9 bases map to TRBD1. V gave up 4 bases and J gave up 2 bases; unmatched junction bases: 6. Germline V lookup: CDR1 SGDLS, CDR2 YYNGEE. This CDR3 spans 15 amino acids. The DNA for the CDR3 is TGTGCCAGCAGCTTTCTGACAGGGGGAAACACTGAAGCTTTCTTT. The encoded protein is CASSFLTGGNTEAFF.

A remark on this clone: Within the sample, other DNA sequences also encode this same CDR3. The chain employs TRBV2 and TRBJ1-1; 8 bases are shared with TRBD1. The CDR3 is made up of 13 amino acids. Germline-derived CDR1 and CDR2 are SNHLY and FYNNEI. The ends lost 6 bases at V and 1 base at J; junction bases unmatched: 1. The chain's CDR3 is CASSGQGNTEAFF. The DNA for the CDR3 is TGTGCCAGCAGCGGACAGGGGAACACTGAAGCTTTCTTT.

The chain has TRBV2 and TRBJ2-7, with D unresolved. Germline loops: CDR1 SNHLY, CDR2 FYNNEI. CDR3 length: 15 amino acids. Deletions cut 1 base from V and 2 bases from J, with 12 bases between. The CDR3 region is CASSEGPGNTYEQYF. The CDR3 region has the DNA TGTGCCAGCAGTGAAGGGCCAGGTAATACCTACGAGCAGTACTTC. Drawing the rest from reference TRBV2 and TRBJ2-7, the complete variable domain is EPEVTQTPSHQVTQMGQEVILRCVPISNHLYFYWYRQILGQKVEFLVSFYNNEISEKSEIFDDQFSVERPDGSNFTLKIRSTKLEDSAMYFCASSEGPGNTYEQYFGPGTRLTVT.

The chain employs TRBV30 and TRBJ2-2; D gene uncertain. With 0 bases removed from V and 4 bases from J, the gap between germline ends came to 6 bases. CDR3 length equals 13 residues. Germline values: CDR1 GTSNPN, CDR2 SVGIG (reference sequence). CDR3 sequence (DNA): TGTGCCTGGAGTGTAGTTAGCACCGGGGAGCTGTTTTTT. Translation: CAWSVVSTGELFF.

This clone is medium-sized within its sample. The chain has TRBV11-2 and TRBJ2-2; TRBD2 is a possible D gene (5 bases). Germline-derived CDR1 and CDR2 are SGHAT and FQNNGV. The CDR3 is 15 residues long. Deletions cut 4 bases from V and 7 bases from J, with 16 bases between. The CDR3 DNA is TGTGCCAGCAGCTCCGCGAGGGTGTATAGCGGGGAGCTGTTTTTT. Its protein is CASSSARVYSGELFF.

The chain employs TRBV5-1 and TRBJ2-1; 9 positions agree with TRBD2. CDR1 is SGHRS and CDR2 is YFSETQ in the germline V gene. The V segment lost 0 bases and the J segment 7 bases; nucleotides outside the gene matches: 5. The length of the CDR3 is 15 residues. This CDR3 is CASSLGSSGTNEQFF. CDR3 coding DNA: TGCGCCAGCAGCTTGGGGTCTAGCGGGACAAATGAGCAGTTCTTC.

The chain uses TRBV6-6 and TRBJ2-1; tentatively, D is TRBD2 (6 bases). Germline V gene sequence: CDR1 MNHNY, CDR2 SVGAGI (reference sequence). Trimming took 5 bases from V and 7 from J, leaving 15 bases between them. This CDR3 is built from 14 residues. The CDR3 loop is CASSPSGVSNEQFF. The DNA of the CDR3 is TGTGCCAGCAGTCCCTCGGGGGTTTCGAATGAGCAGTTCTTC.

CDR3 in amino acids: CATRATVADTFNYGYTF. DNA for the CDR3: TGTGCCACTCGGGCCACGGTGGCGGATACATTTAACTATGGCTACACCTTC. The chain uses TRBV19 and TRBJ1-2; D is uncertain. V lost 10 bases to trimming and J lost 1 base, with 25 bases between them. The V gene's germline CDR1 is LNHDA and CDR2 SQIVND (reference sequence). CDR3 size: 17 residues.

This clone was seen more than once but under ten times. The chain links TRBV7-2 to TRBJ2-2, with TRBD2 as a possible D gene (5 bases). The CDR3 sequence is 16 residues long. Trimming took 3 bases from V and 1 from J, leaving 12 bases between them. CDR1 and CDR2 (germline): SGHTA, FQGNSA. The CDR3 bases are TGTGCCAGCAGCTTCAACAGCGCGGGGAACACCGGGGAGCTGTTTTTT. Translating it yields CASSFNSAGNTGELFF. Variable domain in full (rest from reference TRBV7-2 and TRBJ2-2): GAGVSQSPSNKVTEKGKDVELRCDPISGHTALYWYRQSLGQGLEFLIYFQGNSAPDKSGLPSDRFSAERTGGSVSTLTIQRTQQEDSAVYLCASSFNSAGNTGELFFGEGSRLTVL.

V and J are TRBV28 and TRBJ1-1, with unresolved D. Germline V gives CDR1 MDHEN, CDR2 SYDVKM. The CDR3 length is 15 residues. V lost 6 bases, J lost 5 bases, and 19 bases lay in between. CDR3 sequence reads: CASRDPGLKKTEAFF. In DNA, the CDR3 is TGTGCCAGCAGGGATCCCGGCCTAAAGAAAACTGAAGCTTTCTTT. Drawing the rest from reference TRBV28 and TRBJ1-1, the complete variable domain is DVKVTQSSRYLVKRTGEKVFLECVQDMDHENMFWYRQDPGLGLRLIYFSYDVKMKEKGDIPEGYSVSREKKERFSLILESASTNQTSMYLCASRDPGLKKTEAFFGQGTRLTVV.

The rearrangement joins TRBV19 to TRBJ1-4, with a possible D match to TRBD1 (5 bases). The CDR3 is 15 residues long. The V end was cut by 5 bases, the J end by 5 bases, with 15 bases between. Germline values: CDR1 LNHDA, CDR2 SQIVND (reference sequence). The CDR3 DNA reads TGTGCCAGTAGTCTTCGACAGACCCCGAATGAAAAACTGTTTTTT. Protein: CASSLRQTPNEKLFF.

The chain employs TRBV30 and TRBJ2-3, with a weak D call TRBD2 (6 bases). This CDR3 is 13 amino acids long. V dropped 4 bases and J dropped 3 bases, with 11 bases sitting between them. CDR1 is GTSNPN and CDR2 is SVGIG in the germline V gene (reference sequence). The CDR3 nucleotides are TGTGCCTGGATCGGGAGCTTGACAGATACGCAGTATTTT. This codes for CAWIGSLTDTQYF.

The V and J genes are TRBV5-1 and TRBJ2-3, with 10 bases matching TRBD2. The CDR3 runs to 18 residues. Germline V lookup: CDR1 SGHRS, CDR2 YFSETQ. With 0 bases clipped from V and 2 bases from J, the junction kept 9 bases outside the gene matches. The CDR3 DNA is TGCGCCAGCAGCTTGGGACTAGCGGGCGCAGCCTTCACAGATACGCAGTATTTT. It encodes CASSLGLAGAAFTDTQYF.

The chain links TRBV4-2 to TRBJ1-4; D is uncertain. CDR3 length: 14 amino acids. The V and J ends lost 0 bases and 5 bases respectively, with 7 bases between them. Germline V gene data show CDR1 as LGHNA and CDR2 as YNFKEQ. The CDR3, as DNA: TGTGCCAGCAGCCAAGATGGCGGAAATGAAAAACTGTTTTTT. Protein product: CASSQDGGNEKLFF.